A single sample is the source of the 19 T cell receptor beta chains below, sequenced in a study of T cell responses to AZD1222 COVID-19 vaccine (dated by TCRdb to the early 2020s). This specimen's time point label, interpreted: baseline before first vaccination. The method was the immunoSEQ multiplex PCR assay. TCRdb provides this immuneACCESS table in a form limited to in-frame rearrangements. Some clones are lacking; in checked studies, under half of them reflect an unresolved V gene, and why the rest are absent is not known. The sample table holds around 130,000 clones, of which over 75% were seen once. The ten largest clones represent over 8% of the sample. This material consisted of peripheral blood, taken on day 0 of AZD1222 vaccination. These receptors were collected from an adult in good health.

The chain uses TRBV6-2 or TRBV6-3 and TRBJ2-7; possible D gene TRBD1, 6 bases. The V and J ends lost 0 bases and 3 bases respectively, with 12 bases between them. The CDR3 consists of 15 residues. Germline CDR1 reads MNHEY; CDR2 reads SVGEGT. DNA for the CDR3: TGTGCCAGCAGTTACTCGCCGACAGGAGTCTACGAGCAGTACTTC. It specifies CASSYSPTGVYEQYF.

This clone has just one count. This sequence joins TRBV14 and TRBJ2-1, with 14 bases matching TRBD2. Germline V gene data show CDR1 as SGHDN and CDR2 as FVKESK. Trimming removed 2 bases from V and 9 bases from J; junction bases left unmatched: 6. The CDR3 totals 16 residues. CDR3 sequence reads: CASSQPTSGRAVEQFF. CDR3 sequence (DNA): TGTGCCAGCAGCCAACCGACTAGCGGGAGGGCCGTTGAGCAGTTCTTC.

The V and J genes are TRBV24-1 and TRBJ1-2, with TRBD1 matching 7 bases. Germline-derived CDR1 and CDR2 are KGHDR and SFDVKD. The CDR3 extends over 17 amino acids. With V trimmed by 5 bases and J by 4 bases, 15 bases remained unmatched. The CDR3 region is CATSAPTGRRGFYGYTF. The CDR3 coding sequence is TGTGCCACCAGTGCCCCGACAGGGCGGCGTGGATTCTATGGCTACACCTTC.

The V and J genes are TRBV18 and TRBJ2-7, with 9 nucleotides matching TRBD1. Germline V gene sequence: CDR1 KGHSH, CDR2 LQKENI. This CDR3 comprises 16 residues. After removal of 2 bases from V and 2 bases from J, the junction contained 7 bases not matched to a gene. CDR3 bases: TGTGCCAGCTCACCATGGGGGACAGGGATAACCTACGAGCAGTACTTC. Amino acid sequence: CASSPWGTGITYEQYF.

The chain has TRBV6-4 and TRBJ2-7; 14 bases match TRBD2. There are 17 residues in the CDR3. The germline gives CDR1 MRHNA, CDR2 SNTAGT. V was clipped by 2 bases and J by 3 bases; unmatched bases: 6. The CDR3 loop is CASSDPGLAGVLYEQYF. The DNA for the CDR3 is TGTGCCAGCAGTGACCCGGGACTAGCGGGAGTACTCTACGAGCAGTACTTC.

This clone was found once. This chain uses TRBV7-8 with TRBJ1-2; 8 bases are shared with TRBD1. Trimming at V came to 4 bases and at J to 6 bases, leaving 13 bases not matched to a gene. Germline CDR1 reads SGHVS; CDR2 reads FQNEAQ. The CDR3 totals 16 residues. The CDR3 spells CASSSPTGTGANGYTF. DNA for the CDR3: TGTGCCAGCAGCTCCCCAACTGGGACAGGAGCTAATGGCTACACCTTC.

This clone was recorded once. The CDR3 spells CASSSAGGAVYGYTF. The CDR3 DNA reads as TGTGCCAGTAGTTCCGCAGGGGGCGCGGTCTATGGCTACACCTTC. The genes are TRBV19 and TRBJ1-2, with 8 positions matching TRBD1. CDR1 is LNHDA and CDR2 is SQIVND in the germline V gene (reference sequence). V shed 5 bases and J 4 bases; nucleotides not matched to a gene: 9. This CDR3 is built from 15 residues.

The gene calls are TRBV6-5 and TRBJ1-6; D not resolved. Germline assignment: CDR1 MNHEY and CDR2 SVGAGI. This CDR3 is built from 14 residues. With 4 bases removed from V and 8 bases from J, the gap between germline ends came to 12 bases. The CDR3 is CASSSDGPHSPLHF. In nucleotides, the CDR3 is TGTGCCAGCAGTTCCGACGGTCCACATTCACCCCTCCACTTT.

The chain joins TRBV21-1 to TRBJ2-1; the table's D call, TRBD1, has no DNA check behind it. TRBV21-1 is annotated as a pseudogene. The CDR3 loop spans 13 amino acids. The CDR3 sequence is CASSKTQYNEQFF. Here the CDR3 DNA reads TGTGCCAGCAGCAAAACACAGTATAATGAGCAGTTCTTC.

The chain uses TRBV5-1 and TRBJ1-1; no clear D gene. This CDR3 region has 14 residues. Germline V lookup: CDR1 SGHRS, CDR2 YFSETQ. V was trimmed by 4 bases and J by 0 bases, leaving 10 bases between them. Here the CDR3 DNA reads TGCGCCAGCAGCGCCCTAGGACTGAACACTGAAGCTTTCTTT. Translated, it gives CASSALGLNTEAFF.

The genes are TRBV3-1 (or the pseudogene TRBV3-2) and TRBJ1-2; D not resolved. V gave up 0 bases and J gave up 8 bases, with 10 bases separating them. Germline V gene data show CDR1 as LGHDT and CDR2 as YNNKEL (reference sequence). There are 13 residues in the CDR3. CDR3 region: CASSQETARGYTF. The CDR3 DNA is TGTGCCAGCAGCCAAGAGACGGCTAGGGGCTACACCTTC.

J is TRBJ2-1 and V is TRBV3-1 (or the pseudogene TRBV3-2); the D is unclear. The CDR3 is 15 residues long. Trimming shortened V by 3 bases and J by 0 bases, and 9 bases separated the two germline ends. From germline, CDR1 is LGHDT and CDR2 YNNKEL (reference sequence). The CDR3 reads CASSQSQSSYNEQFF. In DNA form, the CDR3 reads TGTGCCAGCAGCCAGAGCCAGAGCTCCTACAATGAGCAGTTCTTC.

This chain's CDR3 is CASSQRGQGQGFYGYTF. For the CDR3, the DNA is TGTGCCAGCAGCCAAAGAGGTCAAGGACAGGGGTTTTATGGCTACACCTTC. The chain couples TRBV14 to TRBJ1-2; TRBD1 aligns across 9 bases. CDR3 length equals 17 residues. Germline values: CDR1 SGHDN, CDR2 FVKESK. Trimming at V came to 2 bases and at J to 5 bases, leaving 12 bases not matched to a gene.

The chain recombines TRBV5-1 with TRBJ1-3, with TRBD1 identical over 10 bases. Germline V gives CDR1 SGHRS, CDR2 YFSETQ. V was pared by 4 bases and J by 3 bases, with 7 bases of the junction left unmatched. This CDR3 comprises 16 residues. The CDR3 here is CASSRDRGQGGNTIYF. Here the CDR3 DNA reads TGCGCCAGCAGCAGAGACAGGGGGCAGGGTGGAAACACCATATATTTT.

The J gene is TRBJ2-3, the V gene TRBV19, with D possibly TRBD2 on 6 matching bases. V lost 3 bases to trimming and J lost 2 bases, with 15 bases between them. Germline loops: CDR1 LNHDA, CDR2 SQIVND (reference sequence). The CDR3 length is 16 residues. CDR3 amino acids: CASSIGVSGHTDTQYF. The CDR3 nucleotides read TGTGCCAGTAGTATCGGTGTTAGCGGCCACACAGATACGCAGTATTTT.

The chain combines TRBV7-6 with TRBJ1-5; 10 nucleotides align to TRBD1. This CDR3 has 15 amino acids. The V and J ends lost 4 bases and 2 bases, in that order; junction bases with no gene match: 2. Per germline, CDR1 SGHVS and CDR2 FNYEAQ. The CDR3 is CASSSGTGGNQPQHF. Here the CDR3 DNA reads TGTGCCAGCAGCTCGGGGACAGGGGGCAATCAGCCCCAGCATTTT.

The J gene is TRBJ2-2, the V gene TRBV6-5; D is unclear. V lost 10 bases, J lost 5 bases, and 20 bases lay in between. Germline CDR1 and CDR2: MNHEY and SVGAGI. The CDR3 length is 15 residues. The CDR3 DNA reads TGTGCCACCCAGGATACGGCGGTAGGGACCGGGGAGCTGTTTTTT. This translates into CATQDTAVGTGELFF.

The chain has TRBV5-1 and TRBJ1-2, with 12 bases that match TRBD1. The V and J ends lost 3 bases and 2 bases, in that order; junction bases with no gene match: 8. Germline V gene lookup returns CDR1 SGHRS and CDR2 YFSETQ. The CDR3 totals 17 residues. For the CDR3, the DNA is TGCGCCAGCAGCTCGGGGACAGGGGGCAAACCCAACTATGGCTACACCTTC. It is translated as CASSSGTGGKPNYGYTF.

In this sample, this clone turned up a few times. Written as DNA, the CDR3 is TGCAGTGCTAGTTCGGCAGGCGTCCCTAGCTATGGCTACACCTTC. Translated, it gives CSASSAGVPSYGYTF. This chain joins TRBV20-1 and TRBJ1-2; D is unclear. Germline V lookup: CDR1 DFQATT, CDR2 SNEGSKA (reference sequence). Trimming shortened V by 3 bases and J by 4 bases, and 18 bases separated the two germline ends. The CDR3 has 15 amino acids.